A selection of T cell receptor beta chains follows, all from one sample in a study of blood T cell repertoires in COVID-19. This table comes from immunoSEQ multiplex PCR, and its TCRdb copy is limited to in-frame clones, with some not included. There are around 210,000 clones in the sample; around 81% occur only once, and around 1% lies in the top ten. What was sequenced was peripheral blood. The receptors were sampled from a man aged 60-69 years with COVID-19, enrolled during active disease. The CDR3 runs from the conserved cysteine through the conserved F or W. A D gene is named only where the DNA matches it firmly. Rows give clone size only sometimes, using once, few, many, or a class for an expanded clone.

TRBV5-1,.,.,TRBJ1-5,TGCGCCAGCAGCTTGGACAGGGAAGGTCAGCCCCAGCATTTT,CASSLDREGQPQHF
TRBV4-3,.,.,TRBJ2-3,TGCGCCAGCAGCCGGGACACCCGCACAGATACGCAGTATTTT,CASSRDTRTDTQYF
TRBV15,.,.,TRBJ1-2,TGTGCCACCAGCAGAGATGAAGCCCTCGCGAGCTATGGCTACACCTTC,CATSRDEALASYGYTF
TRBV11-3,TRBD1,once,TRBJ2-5,TGTGCCAGCAGCTCGACAGGGACAGGGCGAGAGACCCAGTACTTC,CASSSTGTGRETQYF
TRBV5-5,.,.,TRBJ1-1,TGTGCCAGCAGCTTGGTGAGACAGAACACTGAAGCTTTCTTT,CASSLVRQNTEAFF
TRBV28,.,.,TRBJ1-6,TGTGCCAGCGAGCCTGAGTTTTCTGGTAATTCACCCCTCCACTTT,CASEPEFSGNSPLHF
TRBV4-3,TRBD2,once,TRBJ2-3,TGCGCCAGCAGCCGGGAGGGTAGCACAGATACGCAGTATTTT,CASSREGSTDTQYF
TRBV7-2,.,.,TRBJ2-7,TGTGCCAGCAGTTCCGTGGCGGGACGGATGTCCTACGAGCAGTACTTC,CASSSVAGRMSYEQYF
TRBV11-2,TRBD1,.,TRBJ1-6,TGTGCCAGCAGCTCCGGGACAGGGGAATCACCCCTCCACTTT,CASSSGTGESPLHF
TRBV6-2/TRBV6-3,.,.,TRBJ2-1,TGTGCCAGCAGTTACCAACCCGAGACAGGAAACAATGAGCAGTTCTTC,CASSYQPETGNNEQFF
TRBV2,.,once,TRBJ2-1,TGTGCCAGCAGCCTCAAGGGGGGGGGCGAGCAGTTCTTC,CASSLKGGGEQFF
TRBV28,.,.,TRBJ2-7,TGTGCCAGCAGCTATCCTAGCGATCGGAGTAGGAACGAGCAGTACTTC,CASSYPSDRSRNEQYF
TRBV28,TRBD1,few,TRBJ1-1,TGTGCCAGCAGGGGGACAGGGACGAACACTGAAGCTTTCTTT,CASRGTGTNTEAFF
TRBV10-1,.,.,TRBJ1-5,TGCGCCAGCAGTGCGGACAGAGCTCAGCCCCAGCATTTT,CASSADRAQPQHF
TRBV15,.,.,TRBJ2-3,TGTGCCACCAGCACCTGGACAGCTAGCACAGATACGCAGTATTTT,CATSTWTASTDTQYF
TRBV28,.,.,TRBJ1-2,TGTGCCAGCAGGCGACAGGTTCCGGGCTACACCTTC,CASRRQVPGYTF
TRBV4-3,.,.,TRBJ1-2,TGCGCCAGCAGCCCAGGGTCATTTGCCTATGGCTACACCTTC,CASSPGSFAYGYTF
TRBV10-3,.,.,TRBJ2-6,TGTGCCATCAGTGAGTCGGGACTCCGGGCGGCTTCCTCTGGGGCCAACGTCCTGACTTTC,CAISESGLRAASSGANVLTF
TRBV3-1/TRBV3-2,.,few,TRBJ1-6,TGTGCCAGCAGCCAAGACAGGGGACGCTTGAATTCACCCCTCCACTTT,CASSQDRGRLNSPLHF
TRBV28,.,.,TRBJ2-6,TGTGCCAGCAGTTTGGGGGGCTCTGGGGCCAACGTCCTGACTTTC,CASSLGGSGANVLTF
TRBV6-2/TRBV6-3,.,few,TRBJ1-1,TGTGCCAGCAGTATTACTCACGGATGGAGTGAAGCTTTCTTT,CASSITHGWSEAFF
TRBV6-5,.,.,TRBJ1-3,TGTGCCACCGACCACCCCAGGGGAAACACCATATATTTT,CATDHPRGNTIYF
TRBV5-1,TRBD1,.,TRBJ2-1,TGCGCCAGATGGACAGGAACGGCCAATGAGCAGTTCTTC,CARWTGTANEQFF
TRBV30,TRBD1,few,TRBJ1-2,TGTGCCCACAGGGGGTCTCCCGGGGGTGGCTACACCTTC,CAHRGSPGGGYTF
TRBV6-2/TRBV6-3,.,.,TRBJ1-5,TGTGCCAGCAGCCCCCGGCAGGGTAGCAATCAGCCCCAGCATTTT,CASSPRQGSNQPQHF
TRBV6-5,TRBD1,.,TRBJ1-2,TGTGCCAGCAGTTACCGGACAGGGAATGGCTACACCTTC,CASSYRTGNGYTF
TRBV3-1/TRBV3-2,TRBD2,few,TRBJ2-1,TGTGCCAGCAGCCAAGGGGGACTAGCGTCAGGGGGCAATGAGCAGTTCTTC,CASSQGGLASGGNEQFF
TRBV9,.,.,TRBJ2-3,TGTGCCAGCAGCGTAGAGGGGGGGAGCGCAGATACGCAGTATTTT,CASSVEGGSADTQYF
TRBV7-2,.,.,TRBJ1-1,TGTGCCAGCAAGAGGGTTTCCCAGTCCCTCACTGAAGCTTTCTTT,CASKRVSQSLTEAFF
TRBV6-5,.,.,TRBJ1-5,TGTGCCAGCAGTCTTTCAGGGACGGGGGATCAGCCCCAGCATTTT,CASSLSGTGDQPQHF